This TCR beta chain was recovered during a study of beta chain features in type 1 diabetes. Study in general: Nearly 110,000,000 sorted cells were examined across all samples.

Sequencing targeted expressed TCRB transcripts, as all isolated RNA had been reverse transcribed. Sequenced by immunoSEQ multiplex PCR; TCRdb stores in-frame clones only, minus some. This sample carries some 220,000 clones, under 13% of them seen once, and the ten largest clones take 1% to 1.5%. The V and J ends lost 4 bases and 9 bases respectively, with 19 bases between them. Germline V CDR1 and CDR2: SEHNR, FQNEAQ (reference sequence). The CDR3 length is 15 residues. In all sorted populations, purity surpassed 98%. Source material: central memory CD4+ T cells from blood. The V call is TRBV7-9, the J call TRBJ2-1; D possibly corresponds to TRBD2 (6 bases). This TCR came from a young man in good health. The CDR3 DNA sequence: TGTGCCAGCAGCTATCTCGGCGGGAAAGTTGGTGAGCAGTTCTTC. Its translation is CASSYLGGKVGEQFF.